The 14 T cell receptor beta chains reported below all come from one sample, sequenced in a study of Ad26.COV2.S vaccination and SARS-CoV-2 variants (dated by TCRdb to the early 2020s). The protocol used for the library was the immunoSEQ multiplex PCR assay. Entries here come from immuneACCESS through TCRdb and include only in-frame sequences with V and J called. Some clones fail to appear in such tables; in the studies checked, an unresolved V gene covers under half of the shortfall, and the cause of the remainder is unknown. Within this sample are about 390,000 clones, with around 93% of them counted one time only. The ten most abundant clones make up about 1.6% of the sample. The sample's treatment or condition label, in plain terms: roughly 19 received Ad26.COV2.S at low or high dose, single or two shots; roughly 5 received placebo; per-sample allocation not given. Repertoires of vaccine and placebo recipients were sequenced from samples collected on day 63 after the first injection.

The material sequenced was peripheral blood, taken in a trial of Ad26.COV2.S vaccine versus placebo. The receptors derive from a person aged 18-60 years who received the Ad26.COV2.S COVID-19 vaccine or a placebo.

The chain links TRBV3-1 (or the pseudogene TRBV3-2) to TRBJ2-4, with D possibly being TRBD1 (5 bases). Germline V gene data show CDR1 as LGHDT and CDR2 as YNNKEL (reference sequence). The CDR3 covers 15 residues. Trimming took off 2 bases at V and 5 bases at J, with 13 bases between the two ends. The CDR3 nucleotides read TGTGCCAGCAGCCAACCAAGACAGACGGAAAACATTCAGTACTTC. The encoded protein is CASSQPRQTENIQYF.

This chain connects TRBV28 to TRBJ1-1; D is unclear. The V gene lost 8 bases and the J gene lost 1 base, with 17 bases spanning the gap. The CDR3 length is 15 residues. The germline gives CDR1 MDHEN, CDR2 SYDVKM. The CDR3 loop is CASPPRLQWNTEAFF. CDR3 coding DNA: TGTGCCAGCCCTCCTCGACTCCAGTGGAACACTGAAGCTTTCTTT.

The V call is TRBV4-3, the J call TRBJ2-5, with 11 bases lining up with TRBD2. Per the germline V gene, CDR1 is LGHNA and CDR2 is YSLEER. J gave up 7 bases and V 1 base, and 5 bases lay outside the gene matches. This CDR3 is built from 15 residues. The CDR3 region is CASSQVLAGGGTQYF. The CDR3 bases are TGCGCCAGCAGCCAAGTTCTAGCGGGGGGAGGGACCCAGTACTTC.

The chain combines TRBV10-2 with TRBJ1-1; D might be TRBD1 (6 bases). V dropped 10 bases and J dropped 3 bases, with 18 bases sitting between them. This CDR3 contains 14 residues. Germline CDR1 WSHSY, CDR2 SAAADI. CDR3 sequence reads: CATSTGQIDTEAFF. The CDR3 region has the DNA TGCGCCACCTCAACCGGACAGATCGACACTGAAGCTTTCTTT.

This chain uses TRBV7-9 with TRBJ2-7, with D perhaps TRBD1 (5 bases). The V end was cut by 2 bases, the J end by 2 bases, with 16 bases between. Per the germline V gene, CDR1 is SEHNR and CDR2 is FQNEAQ (reference sequence). There are 16 residues in the CDR3. The CDR3 nucleotides are TGTGCCAGCAGCTTAATACATGGACAACGACCCTACGAGCAGTACTTC. It specifies CASSLIHGQRPYEQYF.

The gene calls are TRBV29-1 and TRBJ2-1; D call uncertain. Germline CDR1 and CDR2: SQVTM and ANQGSEA. V was trimmed by 2 bases and J by 2 bases, leaving 13 bases between them. The CDR3 is 15 residues long. Here the CDR3 DNA reads TGCAGCGTTGAAACCCAGAACCAAGCCTACAATGAGCAGTTCTTC. This encodes CSVETQNQAYNEQFF.

The chain is built from TRBV27 and TRBJ2-7; 10 nucleotides align to TRBD2. CDR3 length equals 16 residues. Germline V lookup: CDR1 MNHEY, CDR2 SMNVEV (reference sequence). The V gene end was trimmed by 7 bases and the J gene end by 7 bases; junction bases not matched to a gene: 16. The CDR3 region has the DNA TGTGCCAGCAACGCCTTAGCGGGGGGCCTTCAAGGAGAGCAGTACTTC. Protein: CASNALAGGLQGEQYF.

This sequence joins TRBV19 and TRBJ2-4; D is unresolved. The CDR3 covers 13 residues. Trimming took 4 bases from V and 0 from J, leaving 4 bases between them. Germline CDR1 is LNHDA and CDR2 is SQIVND (reference sequence). The CDR3 here is CASSTIAKNIQYF. CDR3 coding DNA: TGTGCCAGTAGTACAATAGCCAAAAACATTCAGTACTTC.

J is TRBJ1-1 and V is TRBV6-5; unclear D gene. Germline V lookup: CDR1 MNHEY, CDR2 SVGAGI. V dropped 6 bases and J dropped 5 bases, with 16 bases sitting between them. This CDR3 contains 14 residues. The chain's CDR3 is CASSLTSPGTEAFF. The CDR3 nucleotides are TGTGCCAGCAGCCTCACAAGCCCGGGGACTGAAGCTTTCTTT.

The chain joins TRBV15 to TRBJ1-2; the match to TRBD1 covers 9 bases. Germline V lookup: CDR1 LNHNV, CDR2 YYDKDF (reference sequence). The CDR3 loop spans 17 amino acids. Trimming took 6 bases from V and 8 from J; bases not matched to a gene: 19. The CDR3 sequence: CATSWDRVGVLREGYTF. In DNA form, the CDR3 reads TGTGCCACCAGTTGGGACAGGGTAGGTGTTTTACGAGAAGGCTACACCTTC.

This chain connects TRBV4-2 to TRBJ2-2; TRBD2 aligns across 8 bases. CDR1 and CDR2 (germline): LGHNA, YNFKEQ. The CDR3 length is 18 residues. The ends lost 0 bases at V and 3 bases at J; junction bases unmatched: 9. Here the CDR3 DNA reads TGTGCCAGCAGCCAAGATGATCCGGGACTAGATGACACCGGGGAGCTGTTTTTT. Translation: CASSQDDPGLDDTGELFF.

J is TRBJ1-2 and V is TRBV5-1; D ambiguous. Trimming left V 0 bases short and J 3 bases short, with 9 bases between. The CDR3 has 14 amino acids. Germline V gene lookup returns CDR1 SGHRS and CDR2 YFSETQ. The chain's CDR3 is CASSLGRQDYGYTF. The CDR3 nucleotides read TGCGCCAGCAGCTTGGGGCGGCAGGACTATGGCTACACCTTC.

The V gene is TRBV9, the J gene TRBJ2-3; 9 nucleotides align to TRBD1. CDR1 and CDR2 from the germline V gene are SGDLS and YYNGEE. After removal of 3 bases from V and 2 bases from J, the junction contained 7 bases not matched to a gene. The CDR3 length is 16 residues. CDR3 residues: CASSARTGVVTDTQYF. The DNA of the CDR3 is TGTGCCAGCAGCGCGCGGACAGGGGTGGTCACAGATACGCAGTATTTT.

The chain is built from TRBV4-1 and TRBJ2-7, with D perhaps matching TRBD1 (7 bases). The CDR3 covers 16 residues. V lost 1 base and J 0 bases, leaving 13 bases between the germline ends. Germline V gives CDR1 MGHRA, CDR2 YSYEKL. CDR3: CASSQAPGDSSYEQYF. DNA for the CDR3: TGCGCCAGCAGCCAAGCGCCGGGGGACAGCTCCTACGAGCAGTACTTC.